This T cell receptor beta chain derives from a study of shared clonotypes between healthy human individuals. The study's findings and limits: Sampling used blood alone; tissue repertoires probably differ.

Worth noting for this clone: What it recognizes is unknown.

The germline gives CDR1 MGHDK, CDR2 SYGVNS. The CDR3 contains 13 residues. With 7 bases removed from V and 2 bases from J, the gap between germline ends came to 12 bases. Profiling relied on immunoSEQ multiplex PCR, and the TCRdb table lists in-frame clones only, not all of them. The table shows around 1.1 million clones, with 70% to 80% occurring only once. This rearrangement joins TRBV25-1 to TRBJ2-7, with D possibly being TRBD1 (6 bases). Sequencing used memory CD4+ T cells from PBMCs. Subset indicated: CD45RA-negative fraction. The TCR comes from a man between 18 and 35 years old in good health. Some clones in this sample may be carry-over from other donors' samples. DNA of the CDR3: TGTGCCAGCAAGCAGGGGTCAACCTACGAGCAGTACTTC. Residues: CASKQGSTYEQYF.